The sequence of this TCR beta chain was determined in a study of T-cell reconstitution after alpha-beta-depleted transplantation in children. This clonotype was counted ten times or more. The antigen remains undetermined. Regarding the study as a whole: Where some patients showed high TCRbeta diversity at day 60, it came from recipient T cells and thymic progenitors that had survived. One year post-transplant, T-cell counts and diversity were largely derived from T cells produced anew.

From germline, CDR1 is SGHRS and CDR2 YFSETQ. CDR3 size: 14 residues. With 1 base removed from V and 6 bases from J, the gap between germline ends came to 12 bases. It was with unique molecular identifiers that the TCRbeta library was prepared. MiXCR, applied by TCRdb to the PCR reads, yields one record per CDR3 protein. The sample has hundreds of thousands of distinct CDR3 sequences, 15% to 20% seen once. This TCR came from a boy younger than two who had a stem cell transplant for Wiskott-Aldrich syndrome, so the T cells may come from the graft donor. Here the sequenced sample was PBMCs, mostly from graft donor cells, taken 360 days after TCRalphabeta/CD19-depleted stem cell transplant. The V and J genes are TRBV5-1 and TRBJ2-3; tentatively, D is TRBD2 (6 bases). CDR3 region: CASSLSGRGDTQYF. CDR3 in DNA: TGCGCCAGCAGCTTGTCAGGACGGGGGGATACGCAGTATTTT.